This T cell receptor beta chain was identified in a study of blood T cells in healthy people across ages. It was ten milliliters of peripheral blood that were drawn from each donor. Study-level points and caveats: With unsorted PBMCs, a conclusive comparison of naive versus antigen-experienced cells was not possible.

Germline CDR1 reads WSHSY; CDR2 reads SAAADI. This CDR3 contains 16 residues. V dropped 6 bases and J dropped 3; count of bases not matched to a gene: 8. Next came a second PCR, run for about 7 to 12 cycles, which used a sample-barcoded 5' primer along with a J-beta primer mix. TCRdb ran MiXCR on the 5' RACE reads and lists one entry per CDR3 protein. The table records some 1.4 million distinct CDR3 sequences, roughly 40% of them present only once. This clonotype turned up a few times. Its antigen is as yet unknown. The chain uses TRBV10-2 and TRBJ2-3; TRBD2 aligns across 11 bases. The sample taken for sequencing was blood. The receptor's source is a young woman in good health. The CDR3 bases are TGCGCCAGCAGCAATTTAGCGGGGGGGTTGACAGATACGCAGTATTTT. Translated: CASSNLAGGLTDTQYF.